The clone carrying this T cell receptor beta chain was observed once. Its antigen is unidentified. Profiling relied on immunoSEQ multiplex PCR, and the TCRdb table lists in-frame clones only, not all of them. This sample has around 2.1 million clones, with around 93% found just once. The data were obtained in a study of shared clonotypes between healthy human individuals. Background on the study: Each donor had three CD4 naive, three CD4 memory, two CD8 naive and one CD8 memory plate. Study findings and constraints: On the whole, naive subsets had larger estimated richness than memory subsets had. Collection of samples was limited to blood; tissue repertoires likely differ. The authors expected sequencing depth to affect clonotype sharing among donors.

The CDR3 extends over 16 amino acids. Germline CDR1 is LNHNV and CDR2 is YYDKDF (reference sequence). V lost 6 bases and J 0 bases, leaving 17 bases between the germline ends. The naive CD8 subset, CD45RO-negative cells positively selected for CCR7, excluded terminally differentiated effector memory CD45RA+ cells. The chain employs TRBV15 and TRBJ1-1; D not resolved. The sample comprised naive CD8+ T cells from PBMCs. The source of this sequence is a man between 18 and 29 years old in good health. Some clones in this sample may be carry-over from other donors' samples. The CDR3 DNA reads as TGTGCCACCAGTACTTCCCCGATTTCGGTGAACACTGAAGCTTTCTTT. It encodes CATSTSPISVNTEAFF.